The T cell receptor (beta chain) described here comes from a study of shared clonotypes between healthy human individuals. For the study at large: Each donor had three CD4 naive, three CD4 memory, two CD8 naive and one CD8 memory plate.

The CDR3 contains 12 residues. The V gene lost 5 bases and the J gene lost 7 bases, with 12 bases spanning the gap. CDR1 and CDR2 from the germline V gene are SEHNR and FQNEAQ (reference sequence). The donor population consisted of healthy HIV-negative adults with no recent acute infections or vaccinations. TCRdb's copy holds only in-frame clones and misses some; the assay was immunoSEQ multiplex PCR. This sample has approximately 100,000 clones, with 65% to 70% found just once. This clone was seen only a few times. Its specificity is unknown. Findings of the study overall: Several donors held about 5% of naive CD4 clonotypes in common.

The specimen sequenced was memory CD8+ T cells sorted from blood. Subset meaning: CD45RO+ cells pooled with CCR7-negative TemRA cells. The gene calls are TRBV7-9 and TRBJ2-7; no firm D call. This TCR derives from a man aged 25-40 years in good health. This CDR3 reads CASSPGLREQYF. CDR3 bases: TGTGCCAGCAGCCCTGGGTTGAGGGAGCAGTACTTC. Drawing the rest from reference TRBV7-9 and TRBJ2-7, the complete variable domain is DTGVSQNPRHKITKRGQNVTFRCDPISEHNRLYWYRQTLGQGPEFLTYFQNEAQLEKSRLLSDRFSAERPKGSFSTLEIQRTEQGDSAMYLCASSPGLREQYFGPGTRLTVT.